What follows is one T cell receptor beta chain and its context. Antigen: not known. This record belongs to a study of OX40 agonist ivuxolimab in advanced cancers. Study overall: Patients took ivuxolimab, an agonistic anti-OX40 (CD134) antibody. Every 2 weeks, ivuxolimab was infused into the patients intravenously at between 0.01 and 10 mg/kg. The dose-escalation cohort had hepatocellular carcinoma, melanoma, renal cell or head and neck cancer. Study results and caveats: Among the least clonally expanded were partial responders at 0.1-3.0 mg/kg.

Clones were read by immunoSEQ multiplex PCR, and TCRdb kept only the in-frame ones, dropping some. The sample carries roughly 75,000 clones, around 82% recorded once. The CDR3 has 11 residues. Germline V gene sequence: CDR1 SEHNR, CDR2 FQNEAQ (reference sequence). This specimen consisted of CD4+ or CD8+ T cells sorted from blood, obtained in a trial of the OX40 agonist ivuxolimab. This receptor was identified in an adult with an advanced solid tumor such as melanoma, head and neck, liver or kidney cancer. This chain links TRBV7-9 with TRBJ2-1; the D call may be TRBD1 or TRBD2 (5 bases each). As DNA, the CDR3 is TGTGCTAGTCGAGGGGTCCATGAGCAGTTCTTC. Translation: CASRGVHEQFF.